This TCR beta chain was sequenced during a study of blood T cell repertoires in COVID-19. Study summary: Spain, Italy and the United States supplied samples that represented acute and convalescent COVID-19. Sources were T cells, B-cell-depleted T cells, or PBMCs; the material itself was cDNA or gDNA.

Per the study methods: For nucleated cells, counts were estimated from reference gene primer amplification. Method: immunoSEQ multiplex PCR; TCRdb's copy keeps in-frame clones and lacks some. D and trimming were read from the DNA, whereas the V and J calls and clone size are those reported in that table. The sample carries 95,000 to 120,000 clones, 84% recorded once. The germline V gene has CDR1 LGHDT and CDR2 YNNKEL (reference sequence). Germline trimming cut 1 base from V and 5 bases from J; bases unmatched to any gene: 6. The CDR3 totals 17 residues. The sample consisted of peripheral blood. The source is a woman in her 40s with acute or convalescent COVID-19. The chain couples TRBV3-1 (or the pseudogene TRBV3-2) to TRBJ1-6; 9 nucleotides agree with TRBD1. CDR3 DNA: TGTGCCAGCAGCCAAGTGGGACAGGGACTCAATAATTCACCCCTCCACTTT. This codes for CASSQVGQGLNNSPLHF.